Below, 24 T cell receptor beta chains from the same sample are listed, as sequenced in a study of cytomegalovirus exposure and HLA in healthy donors listed by TCRdb under 2017. The library came from the immunoSEQ multiplex PCR assay. The multiplex PCR relied on a mix of 60 forward primers for TCR Vbeta segments and 13 reverse primers for TCR Jbeta segments. What TCRdb holds here is the immuneACCESS table cut down to in-frame rearrangements. Part of the clones is not present; checked against another copy, under half of the missing clones reflect an unresolved V gene, and the others are unexplained. Within this sample are approximately 77,000 clones, with just over 70% of them counted one time only. The top ten clonotypes cover just under 5% of the sample. Sequenced material: PBMCs. The receptors originated from a man between 60 and 75 years old in good health and CMV-seropositive.

CDR3 amino acids: CASRPAGRENTIYF. CDR3 DNA: TGTGCCAGCAGACCGGCAGGGCGGGAAAACACCATATATTTT. This chain links TRBV28 with TRBJ1-3, with TRBD1 as a possible D gene (5 bases). The ends were cut back, 6 bases at V and 6 bases at J, with 15 bases in the middle. There are 14 residues in the CDR3. Per the germline V gene, CDR1 is MDHEN and CDR2 is SYDVKM. Full variable domain (missing parts from reference TRBV28 and TRBJ1-3): DVKVTQSSRYLVKRTGEKVFLECVQDMDHENMFWYRQDPGLGLRLIYFSYDVKMKEKGDIPEGYSVSREKKERFSLILESASTNQTSMYLCASRPAGRENTIYFGEGSWLTVV.

This clone has a handful of counts. In DNA form, the CDR3 reads TGTGCCAGCAGCACAGCGGGACTAGCCGACAATGAGCAGTTCTTC. It yields the protein CASSTAGLADNEQFF. This chain connects TRBV9 to TRBJ2-1, with 9 positions matching TRBD2. The J segment lost 5 bases and the V segment lost 4 bases, leaving 7 bases of the junction unmatched. There are 15 residues in the CDR3. Germline V gene sequence: CDR1 SGDLS, CDR2 YYNGEE.

The rearrangement links TRBV5-1 to TRBJ1-1; a possible D gene is TRBD1 (5 bases). Trimming removed 0 bases at V and 3 bases at J, with 12 bases between. Germline loops: CDR1 SGHRS, CDR2 YFSETQ. The CDR3 runs to 15 residues. The CDR3 DNA is TGCGCCAGCAGCTTGGAAGGAAAGGGGTACACTGAAGCTTTCTTT. Its protein product is CASSLEGKGYTEAFF.

Comment on this clone: Other DNA sequences within the sample encode an identical CDR3. The CDR3: CASSLTDFYEQYF. The CDR3 region has the DNA TGTGCCAGCAGTTTGACAGACTTCTACGAGCAGTACTTC. This chain links TRBV28 with TRBJ2-7; possible D gene TRBD1, 5 bases. Trimming took off 3 bases at V and 3 bases at J, with 9 bases between the two ends. The CDR3 extends over 13 amino acids. In germline, CDR1 is MDHEN, CDR2 SYDVKM.

This clone was counted a single time. The CDR3, as DNA: TGTGCCACCCTACTGAATAGCGGAAATTACAATGAGCAGTTCTTC. Translated, it gives CATLLNSGNYNEQFF. The chain combines TRBV10-3 with TRBJ2-1; maybe TRBD2 (6 bases). This CDR3 contains 15 residues. Trimming shortened V by 10 bases and J by 4 bases, and 20 bases separated the two germline ends. Germline-derived CDR1 and CDR2 are ENHRY and SYGVKD.

In its sample, this clone was seen a few times. The V gene is TRBV28, the J gene TRBJ1-5; tentatively, D is TRBD1 (5 bases). CDR1 is MDHEN, CDR2 SYDVKM, per germline. V was shortened by 2 bases and J by 3 bases, with 8 bases between the two germline ends. The CDR3 is made up of 14 amino acids. In DNA form, the CDR3 reads TGTGCCAGCAGTTTAGTAGGGGCCAATCAGCCCCAGCATTTT. Encoded protein: CASSLVGANQPQHF. Using reference TRBV28 and TRBJ1-5 for the parts outside the CDR3, the full variable domain is DVKVTQSSRYLVKRTGEKVFLECVQDMDHENMFWYRQDPGLGLRLIYFSYDVKMKEKGDIPEGYSVSREKKERFSLILESASTNQTSMYLCASSLVGANQPQHFGDGTRLSIL.

This clone was counted a few times. This CDR3 is CASSLGTSGGATDTQYF. As DNA, the CDR3 is TGTGCCAGCAGCTTAGGAACTAGCGGGGGGGCAACAGATACGCAGTATTTT. The chain is built from TRBV7-9 and TRBJ2-3; 13 bases align to TRBD2. V shed 1 base and J 3 bases; nucleotides not matched to a gene: 4. Germline assignment: CDR1 SEHNR and CDR2 FQNEAQ (reference sequence). The CDR3 has 17 residues.

The rearrangement uses TRBV15 and TRBJ2-1; TRBD2 matches 7 bases. Trimming removed 5 bases from V and 2 bases from J; junction bases left unmatched: 6. Germline V gene lookup returns CDR1 LNHNV and CDR2 YYDKDF (reference sequence). CDR3 size: 15 residues. The CDR3 loop reads CATSPESGTYNEQFF. The CDR3 region has the DNA TGTGCCACCAGCCCGGAGAGCGGGACCTACAATGAGCAGTTCTTC.

The CDR3 sequence: CASRSGTVTDTQYF. DNA for the CDR3: TGTGCCAGCAGGTCCGGGACAGTCACAGATACGCAGTATTTT. The chain joins TRBV27 to TRBJ2-3; 7 positions match TRBD1. Germline lookup yields CDR1 MNHEY and CDR2 SMNVEV (reference sequence). The CDR3 extends over 14 amino acids. J lost 2 bases, V lost 6 bases, and 5 bases had no gene match.

The V gene is TRBV10-1, the J gene TRBJ2-2; tentative D call: TRBD1 (6 bases). Germline loops: CDR1 WNHNN, CDR2 SYGVQD (reference sequence). The CDR3 totals 11 residues. CDR3 loop: CDQGHTGELFF. The CDR3, as DNA: TGCGACCAGGGGCACACCGGGGAGCTGTTTTTT.

This chain's CDR3 is CASRPGQGTGELFF. The CDR3 DNA follows: TGTGCCAGCAGACCGGGACAGGGGACCGGGGAGCTGTTTTTT. V usage is TRBV9 and J usage is TRBJ2-2; 10 nucleotides line up with TRBD1. Trimming removed 5 bases from V and 5 bases from J; junction bases left unmatched: 3. Per germline, CDR1 SGDLS and CDR2 YYNGEE. The CDR3 contains 14 residues.

The chain has TRBV7-3 and TRBJ2-1, with 9 bases identical to TRBD2. Germline V gene sequence: CDR1 SGHTA, CDR2 FQGTGA. V lost 2 bases and J lost 5; bases outside the gene matches: 4. The CDR3 is 15 amino acids. CDR3 DNA sequence: TGTGCCAGCAGCTTACAAGCGGGAGGTAACAATGAGCAGTTCTTC. Protein product: CASSLQAGGNNEQFF. The full variable domain, completed using reference TRBV7-3 and TRBJ2-1, is GAGVSQTPSNKVTEKGKYVELRCDPISGHTALYWYRQSLGQGPEFLIYFQGTGAADDSGLPNDRFFAVRPEGSVSTLKIQRTERGDSAVYLCASSLQAGGNNEQFFGPGTRLTVL.

This clone was seen only once. Other nucleotide sequences from this sample produce the same CDR3. The chain joins TRBV4-1 to TRBJ1-2, with D unclear. Germline lookup yields CDR1 MGHRA and CDR2 YSYEKL. Trimming stripped 1 base from V and 2 bases from J, with 8 bases between. The CDR3 consists of 14 residues. DNA of the CDR3: TGCGCCAGCAGCCAAGGAGGATCCAACTATGGCTACACCTTC. As protein: CASSQGGSNYGYTF.

This clone showed up just a few times. The chain combines TRBV9 with TRBJ2-5; TRBD2 matches 10 bases. The tail of the sequence fits TRBJ2-7 better, so the J call may be wrong. CDR1 and CDR2 from the germline V gene are SGDLS and YYNGEE. The CDR3 loop spans 15 amino acids. The CDR3: CASSVEAGGPNEQYF. The CDR3 DNA sequence: TGTGCCAGCAGCGTAGAAGCGGGAGGGCCGAACGAGCAGTACTTC.

This clone was counted once. V usage is TRBV28 and J usage is TRBJ1-4; D gene uncertain. The germline V gene encodes CDR1 MDHEN and CDR2 SYDVKM. The V and J ends lost 3 bases and 8 bases respectively, with 13 bases between them. The CDR3 spans 14 residues. The CDR3 DNA sequence: TGTGCCAGCAGTTTGCGGGCGCACGGCGAAAAACTGTTTTTT. It specifies CASSLRAHGEKLFF. Full variable domain (missing parts from reference TRBV28 and TRBJ1-4): DVKVTQSSRYLVKRTGEKVFLECVQDMDHENMFWYRQDPGLGLRLIYFSYDVKMKEKGDIPEGYSVSREKKERFSLILESASTNQTSMYLCASSLRAHGEKLFFGSGTQLSVL.

This clone appeared once. This chain joins TRBV4-3 and TRBJ1-2; D is possibly TRBD1 (5 bases). The CDR3 totals 15 residues. Trimming shortened V by 1 base and J by 5 bases, and 14 bases separated the two germline ends. Germline V gene sequence: CDR1 LGHNA, CDR2 YSLEER. CDR3 loop: CASSQGRGSGYGYTF. Here the CDR3 DNA reads TGCGCCAGCAGCCAAGGCCGGGGGTCTGGGTATGGCTACACCTTC.

The chain recombines TRBV19 with TRBJ1-2; TRBD1 might be the D (5 bases). Trimming took 6 bases from V and 4 from J, leaving 9 bases between them. Germline loops: CDR1 LNHDA, CDR2 SQIVND (reference sequence). The CDR3 has 12 residues. CDR3 sequence reads: CASSPTVYGYTF. In DNA, the CDR3 is TGTGCCAGTAGCCCGACAGTCTATGGCTACACCTTC.

This chain links TRBV6-1 with TRBJ1-2; 8 nucleotides match TRBD1. The CDR3 is 16 residues long. V lost 0 bases and J lost 4; bases outside the gene matches: 7. The V gene's germline CDR1 is MNHNS and CDR2 SASEGT. The CDR3 spells CASSEASQGALYGYTF. CDR3 sequence (DNA): TGTGCCAGCAGTGAAGCTTCCCAGGGGGCGCTCTATGGCTACACCTTC.

This clone was picked up one time. This chain connects TRBV7-9 to TRBJ2-2, with D perhaps TRBD1 (7 bases). CDR1 is SEHNR, CDR2 FQNEAQ, per germline (reference sequence). Trimming shortened V by 1 base and J by 5 bases, and 11 bases separated the two germline ends. The CDR3 is 15 amino acids. CDR3 in DNA: TGTGCCAGCAGCTTAGGACAGGGAGGAACCGGGGAGCTGTTTTTT. It translates to CASSLGQGGTGELFF.

This chain links TRBV28 with TRBJ2-7, with TRBD1 matching 9 bases. The V gene's germline CDR1 is MDHEN and CDR2 SYDVKM. The V and J ends lost 3 bases and 1 base, in that order; junction bases with no gene match: 7. The CDR3 covers 16 residues. The CDR3 nucleotides are TGTGCCAGCAGTTTTTTAGAGACAGGGGGGTCCTACGAGCAGTACTTC. Protein product: CASSFLETGGSYEQYF.

This chain joins TRBV19 and TRBJ1-5; 9 nucleotides agree with TRBD1. Germline loops: CDR1 LNHDA, CDR2 SQIVND (reference sequence). Trimming at V came to 6 bases and at J to 4 bases, leaving 1 base not matched to a gene. The CDR3 has 13 residues. The CDR3 bases are TGTGCCAGTAGGGACAGGGGAAATCAGCCCCAGCATTTT. Translation gives CASRDRGNQPQHF. Drawing the rest from reference TRBV19 and TRBJ1-5, the complete variable domain is DGGITQSPKYLFRKEGQNVTLSCEQNLNHDAMYWYRQDPGQGLRLIYYSQIVNDFQKGDIAEGYSVSREKKESFPLTVTSAQKNPTAFYLCASRDRGNQPQHFGDGTRLSIL.

The genes are TRBV11-3 and TRBJ2-3, with D possibly being TRBD2 (7 bases). The V gene's germline CDR1 is SGHNT and CDR2 YENEEA. The CDR3 loop spans 15 amino acids. The V gene lost 5 bases and the J gene lost 1 base, with 13 bases spanning the gap. CDR3 sequence reads: CASSLRGAGTDTQYF. The DNA for the CDR3 is TGTGCCAGCAGCCTCCGGGGGGCAGGCACAGATACGCAGTATTTT. The complete variable domain, with remaining parts taken from reference TRBV11-3 and TRBJ2-3, reads EAGVVQSPRYKIIEKKQPVAFWCNPISGHNTLYWYLQNLGQGPELLIRYENEEAVDDSQLPKDRFSAERLKGVDSTLKIQPAELGDSAVYLCASSLRGAGTDTQYFGPGTRLTVL.

The rearrangement joins TRBV30 to TRBJ2-3, with D unclear. The V end was cut by 0 bases, the J end by 5 bases, with 9 bases between. This CDR3 spans 13 amino acids. Germline CDR1 GTSNPN, CDR2 SVGIG (reference sequence). CDR3 sequence reads: CAWSVQNRDTQYF. For the CDR3, the DNA is TGTGCCTGGAGTGTACAAAACAGAGATACGCAGTATTTT.

The chain carries TRBV30 and TRBJ1-5; TRBD1 agrees at 11 bases. The CDR3 covers 15 residues. V dropped 1 base and J dropped 4; count of bases not matched to a gene: 3. Germline loops: CDR1 GTSNPN, CDR2 SVGIG (reference sequence). The chain's CDR3 is CAWSGGTGGNQPQHF. The CDR3 DNA reads as TGTGCCTGGAGTGGGGGGACAGGGGGGAATCAGCCCCAGCATTTT.